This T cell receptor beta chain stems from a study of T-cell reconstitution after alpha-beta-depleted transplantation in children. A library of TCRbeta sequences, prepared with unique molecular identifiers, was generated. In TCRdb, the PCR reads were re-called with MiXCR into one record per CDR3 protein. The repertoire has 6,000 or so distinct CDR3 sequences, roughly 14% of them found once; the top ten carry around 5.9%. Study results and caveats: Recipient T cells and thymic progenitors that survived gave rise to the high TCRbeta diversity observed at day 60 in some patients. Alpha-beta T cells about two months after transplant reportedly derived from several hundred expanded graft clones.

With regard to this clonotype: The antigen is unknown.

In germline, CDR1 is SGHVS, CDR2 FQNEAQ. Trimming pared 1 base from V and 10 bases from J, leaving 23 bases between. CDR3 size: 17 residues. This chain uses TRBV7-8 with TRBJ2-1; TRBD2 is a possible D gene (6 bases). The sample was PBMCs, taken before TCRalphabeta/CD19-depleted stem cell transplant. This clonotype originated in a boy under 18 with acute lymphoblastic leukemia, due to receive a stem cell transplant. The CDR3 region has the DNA TGTGCCAGCAGCTTAGTGGGAAGGGGAGGCTCCTTCAACGAGCAGTTCTTC. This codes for CASSLVGRGGSFNEQFF.